A selection of T cell receptor beta chains follows, all from one sample in a study of T-cell memory formation after mild COVID-19. TCRdb reprocessed the 5' RACE reads with MiXCR, giving one entry per CDR3 protein. Here the sample spans hundreds of thousands of distinct CDR3 sequences, about a fifth being singletons. Material: PBMCs or a T cell subset sorted from them (not recorded which). The receptors originated from an adult woman who had mild COVID-19 (a few samples of this study predate the infection). Cell type and time point are not known. Each CDR3 is given with its conserved first and last residue. A D gene is named only where the DNA matches it firmly.

len: 15; d_gene: .; j_gene: TRBJ1-2; v_gene: TRBV4-3; CDR3aa: CASSQDPETNYGYTF
len: 13; d_gene: .; j_gene: TRBJ2-1; v_gene: TRBV20-1; CDR3aa: CSASQLHYNEQFF
len: 13; d_gene: .; j_gene: TRBJ2-1; v_gene: TRBV12-3/TRBV12-4; CDR3aa: CASSLYVGSEQFF
len: 16; d_gene: .; j_gene: TRBJ2-5; v_gene: TRBV20-1; CDR3aa: CSAPISWAGLQETQYF
len: 14; d_gene: TRBD1; j_gene: TRBJ2-5; v_gene: TRBV3-1; CDR3aa: CASSPTGGWETQYF
len: 15; d_gene: TRBD1; j_gene: TRBJ1-2; v_gene: TRBV7-2; CDR3aa: CASSRDRGGLYGYTF
len: 14; d_gene: .; j_gene: TRBJ2-1; v_gene: TRBV2; CDR3aa: CASSSGYGGNEQFF
len: 16; d_gene: .; j_gene: TRBJ1-2; v_gene: TRBV21-1; CDR3aa: CASSKETGRSVYGYTF
len: 13; d_gene: .; j_gene: TRBJ2-3; v_gene: TRBV6-5; CDR3aa: CASSYSWTDTQYF
len: 14; d_gene: TRBD1; j_gene: TRBJ2-7; v_gene: TRBV6-5; CDR3aa: CASSYGQAPREQYF
len: 13; d_gene: .; j_gene: TRBJ2-5; v_gene: TRBV5-1; CDR3aa: CASSFDRQETQYF
len: 17; d_gene: TRBD2; j_gene: TRBJ2-1; v_gene: TRBV7-2; CDR3aa: CASSSRWSGGAYNEQFF
len: 12; d_gene: .; j_gene: TRBJ2-7; v_gene: TRBV15; CDR3aa: CATSRGGTPLYF
len: 16; d_gene: .; j_gene: TRBJ2-3; v_gene: TRBV7-9; CDR3aa: CASSQGEGARTDTQYF
len: 17; d_gene: TRBD1; j_gene: TRBJ2-7; v_gene: TRBV6-1; CDR3aa: CASSTLPLGQASYEQYF
len: 17; d_gene: .; j_gene: TRBJ1-5; v_gene: TRBV6-1; CDR3aa: CASTHPEWGHGIQPQHF
len: 16; d_gene: TRBD2; j_gene: TRBJ2-1; v_gene: TRBV7-2; CDR3aa: CASSVWTSGFYNEQFF
len: 15; d_gene: .; j_gene: TRBJ2-5; v_gene: TRBV7-9; CDR3aa: CASSFQRNSQETQYF
len: 11; d_gene: .; j_gene: TRBJ2-1; v_gene: TRBV20-1; CDR3aa: CSARISIEQFF
len: 14; d_gene: .; j_gene: TRBJ2-1; v_gene: TRBV5-6; CDR3aa: CASSHRGTFNEQFF
len: 17; d_gene: TRBD1; j_gene: TRBJ1-2; v_gene: TRBV6-5; CDR3aa: CASSYSEARQGVQGYTF
len: 13; d_gene: .; j_gene: TRBJ1-3; v_gene: TRBV7-9; CDR3aa: CASSLAGGNTIYF
len: 15; d_gene: TRBD1; j_gene: TRBJ2-2; v_gene: TRBV20-1; CDR3aa: CSAKGQGIRAGELFF
len: 19; d_gene: TRBD2; j_gene: TRBJ2-6; v_gene: TRBV5-1; CDR3aa: CASSLASLASTSGANVLTF
len: 16; d_gene: .; j_gene: TRBJ2-5; v_gene: TRBV20-1; CDR3aa: CSAPQGRLVAPGVQYF
len: 19; d_gene: TRBD2; j_gene: TRBJ2-7; v_gene: TRBV7-2; CDR3aa: CASSGKGLAGGLKLREQYF
len: 14; d_gene: TRBD2; j_gene: TRBJ2-7; v_gene: TRBV20-1; CDR3aa: CSASWTSGVYEQYF
len: 15; d_gene: .; j_gene: TRBJ2-1; v_gene: TRBV11-2; CDR3aa: CASSTWDAPRNEQFF
len: 12; d_gene: .; j_gene: TRBJ2-1; v_gene: TRBV20-1; CDR3aa: CSAKDWDNEQFF
len: 13; d_gene: .; j_gene: TRBJ2-7; v_gene: TRBV5-5; CDR3aa: CASSIGINYEQYF
len: 16; d_gene: TRBD1; j_gene: TRBJ2-7; v_gene: TRBV4-1; CDR3aa: CASSQTFRDRHYEQYF
len: 15; d_gene: .; j_gene: TRBJ2-1; v_gene: TRBV7-9; CDR3aa: CASSPSGFSYNEQFF
len: 14; d_gene: .; j_gene: TRBJ2-7; v_gene: TRBV4-1; CDR3aa: CASSQGDSIYEQYF
len: 15; d_gene: TRBD1; j_gene: TRBJ1-5; v_gene: TRBV20-1; CDR3aa: CSASRRGRGNQPQHF
len: 17; d_gene: .; j_gene: TRBJ2-3; v_gene: TRBV4-3; CDR3aa: CASSQGSAAYSTDTQYF
len: 15; d_gene: TRBD1; j_gene: TRBJ1-1; v_gene: TRBV27; CDR3aa: CASTLRTGGGTEAFF
len: 14; d_gene: .; j_gene: TRBJ2-5; v_gene: TRBV5-1; CDR3aa: CASSLQGHQETQYF
len: 14; d_gene: TRBD1; j_gene: TRBJ1-2; v_gene: TRBV6-5; CDR3aa: CASSYSGQGAGYTF
len: 16; d_gene: TRBD1; j_gene: TRBJ1-6; v_gene: TRBV5-6; CDR3aa: CASSSNLGGSNSPLHF
len: 14; d_gene: TRBD1; j_gene: TRBJ1-1; v_gene: TRBV12-3/TRBV12-4; CDR3aa: CASSFWTGITEAFF
len: 14; d_gene: TRBD1; j_gene: TRBJ1-1; v_gene: TRBV6-5; CDR3aa: CASSWDRVRTEAFF
len: 13; d_gene: .; j_gene: TRBJ1-1; v_gene: TRBV7-2; CDR3aa: CASSQPRVTEAFF
len: 15; d_gene: TRBD2; j_gene: TRBJ2-1; v_gene: TRBV4-2; CDR3aa: CASSQVEREITEQFF
len: 15; d_gene: .; j_gene: TRBJ1-4; v_gene: TRBV10-3; CDR3aa: CAISSRGETNEKLFF
len: 16; d_gene: .; j_gene: TRBJ2-2; v_gene: TRBV7-2; CDR3aa: CASSPRSTATTGELFF
len: 14; d_gene: .; j_gene: TRBJ1-2; v_gene: TRBV5-5; CDR3aa: CASSSTRVDYGYTF
len: 16; d_gene: TRBD2; j_gene: TRBJ2-3; v_gene: TRBV6-5; CDR3aa: CASSPTWDGRTDTQYF
len: 18; d_gene: .; j_gene: TRBJ2-2; v_gene: TRBV24-1; CDR3aa: CATSDRLLRGGSTGELFF
len: 14; d_gene: .; j_gene: TRBJ1-1; v_gene: TRBV11-2; CDR3aa: CASSLTDTRGEAFF
len: 14; d_gene: TRBD2; j_gene: TRBJ2-4; v_gene: TRBV7-8; CDR3aa: CASSSTAGMDIQYF
len: 14; d_gene: .; j_gene: TRBJ1-2; v_gene: TRBV7-2; CDR3aa: CASSVGPAVYGYTF
len: 13; d_gene: .; j_gene: TRBJ1-2; v_gene: TRBV10-3; CDR3aa: CAIRPTGSDGYTF
len: 15; d_gene: TRBD1; j_gene: TRBJ1-1; v_gene: TRBV5-4; CDR3aa: CASSWPGQGNTEAFF
len: 16; d_gene: TRBD2; j_gene: TRBJ2-7; v_gene: TRBV5-1; CDR3aa: CASTYTAGSPSYEQYF